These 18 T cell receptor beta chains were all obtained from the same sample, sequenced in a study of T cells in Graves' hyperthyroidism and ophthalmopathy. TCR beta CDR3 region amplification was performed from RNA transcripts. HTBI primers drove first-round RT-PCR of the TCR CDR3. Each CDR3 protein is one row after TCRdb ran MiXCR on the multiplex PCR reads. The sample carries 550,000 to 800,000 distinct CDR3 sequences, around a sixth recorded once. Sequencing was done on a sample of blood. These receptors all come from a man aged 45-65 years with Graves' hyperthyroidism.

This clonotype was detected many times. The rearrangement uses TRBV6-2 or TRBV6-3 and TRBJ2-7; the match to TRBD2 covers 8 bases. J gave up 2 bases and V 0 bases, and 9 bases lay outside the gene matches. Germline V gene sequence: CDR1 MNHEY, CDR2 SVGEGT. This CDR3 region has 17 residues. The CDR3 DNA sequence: TGTGCCAGCAGTTACTCGAGAGTAGCGGGATCTACCTACGAGCAGTACTTC. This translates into CASSYSRVAGSTYEQYF.

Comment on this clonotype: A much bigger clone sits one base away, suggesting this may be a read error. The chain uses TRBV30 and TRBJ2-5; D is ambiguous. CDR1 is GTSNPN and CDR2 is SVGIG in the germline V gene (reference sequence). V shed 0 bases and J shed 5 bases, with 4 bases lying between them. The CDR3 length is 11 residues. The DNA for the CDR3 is TGTGCCTGGAGTGTACACGAGACCCAGTACTTC. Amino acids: CAWSVHETQYF.

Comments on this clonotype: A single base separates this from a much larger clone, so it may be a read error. The CDR3 loop is CASSGSYRGSSEQFF. The DNA for the CDR3 is TGTGCCAGCAGCGGAAGCTACAGGGGTTCCAGTGAGCAGTTCTTC. The V and J genes are TRBV9 and TRBJ2-1; the match to TRBD1 covers 7 bases. V trimming: 3 bases; J trimming: 9 bases; junction bases outside the gene matches: 12. Germline CDR1 and CDR2: SGDLS and YYNGEE. The CDR3 totals 15 residues. Full variable domain (outside the CDR3, taken from reference TRBV9 and TRBJ2-1): DSGVTQTPKHLITATGQRVTLRCSPRSGDLSVYWYQQSLDQGLQFLIQYYNGEERAKGNILERFSAQQFPDLHSELNLSSLELGDSALYFCASSGSYRGSSEQFFGPGTRLTVL.

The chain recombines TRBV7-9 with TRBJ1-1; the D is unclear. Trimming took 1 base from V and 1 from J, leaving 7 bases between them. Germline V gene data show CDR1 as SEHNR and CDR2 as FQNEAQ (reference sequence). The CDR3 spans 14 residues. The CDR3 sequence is CASSLETANTEAFF. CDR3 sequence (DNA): TGTGCCAGCAGCTTAGAAACAGCGAACACTGAAGCTTTCTTT. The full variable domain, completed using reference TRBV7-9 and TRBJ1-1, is DTGVSQNPRHKITKRGQNVTFRCDPISEHNRLYWYRQTLGQGPEFLTYFQNEAQLEKSRLLSDRFSAERPKGSFSTLEIQRTEQGDSAMYLCASSLETANTEAFFGQGTRLTVV.

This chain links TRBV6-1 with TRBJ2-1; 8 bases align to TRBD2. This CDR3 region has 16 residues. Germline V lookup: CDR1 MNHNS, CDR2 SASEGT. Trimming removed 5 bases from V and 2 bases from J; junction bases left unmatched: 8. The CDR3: CASSSPGGRTYNEQFF. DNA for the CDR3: TGTGCCAGCAGTTCCCCCGGCGGGAGGACCTACAATGAGCAGTTCTTC.

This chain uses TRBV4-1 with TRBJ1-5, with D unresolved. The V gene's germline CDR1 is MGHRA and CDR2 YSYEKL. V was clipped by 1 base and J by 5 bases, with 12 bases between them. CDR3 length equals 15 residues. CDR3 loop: CASSQVKYEDQPQHF. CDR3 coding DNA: TGCGCCAGCAGCCAAGTAAAATATGAGGATCAGCCCCAGCATTTT.

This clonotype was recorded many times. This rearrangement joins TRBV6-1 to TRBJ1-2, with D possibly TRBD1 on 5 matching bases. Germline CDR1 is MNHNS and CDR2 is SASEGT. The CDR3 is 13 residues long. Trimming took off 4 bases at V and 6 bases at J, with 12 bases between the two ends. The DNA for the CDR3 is TGTGCCAGCAGTGGGGGCAGGAATAATGGCTACACCTTC. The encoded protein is CASSGGRNNGYTF.

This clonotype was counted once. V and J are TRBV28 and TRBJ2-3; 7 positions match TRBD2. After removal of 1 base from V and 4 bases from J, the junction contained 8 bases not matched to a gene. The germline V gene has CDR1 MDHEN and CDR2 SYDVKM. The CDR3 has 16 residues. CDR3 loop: CASSLSPGLVADTQYF. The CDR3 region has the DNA TGTGCCAGCAGTTTATCGCCCGGACTAGTGGCAGATACGCAGTATTTT.

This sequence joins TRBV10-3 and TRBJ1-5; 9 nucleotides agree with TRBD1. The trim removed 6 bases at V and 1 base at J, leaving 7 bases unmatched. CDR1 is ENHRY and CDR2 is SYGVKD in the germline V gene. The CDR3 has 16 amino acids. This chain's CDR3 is CAIREDRGGSNQPQHF. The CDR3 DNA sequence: TGTGCCATCAGGGAGGACAGGGGCGGGAGCAATCAGCCCCAGCATTTT.

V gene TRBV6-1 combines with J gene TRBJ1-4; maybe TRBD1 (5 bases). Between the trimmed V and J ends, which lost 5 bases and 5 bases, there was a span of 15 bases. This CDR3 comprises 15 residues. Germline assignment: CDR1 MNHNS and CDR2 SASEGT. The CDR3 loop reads CASSPAGGMNEKLFF. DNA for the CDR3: TGTGCCAGCAGTCCAGCGGGGGGTATGAATGAAAAACTGTTTTTT.

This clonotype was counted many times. This CDR3 reads CATSDSGYQETQYF. The CDR3 DNA sequence: TGTGCCACCAGTGATTCTGGCTACCAAGAGACCCAGTACTTC. The V call is TRBV24-1, the J call TRBJ2-5; D not resolved. This CDR3 comprises 14 residues. Germline V gene sequence: CDR1 KGHDR, CDR2 SFDVKD. Trimming removed 2 bases from V and 0 bases from J, with 6 bases in between.

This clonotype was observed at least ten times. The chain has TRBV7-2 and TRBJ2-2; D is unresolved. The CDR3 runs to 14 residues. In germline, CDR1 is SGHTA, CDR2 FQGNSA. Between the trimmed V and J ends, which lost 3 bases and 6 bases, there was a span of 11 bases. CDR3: CASSLQKISGELFF. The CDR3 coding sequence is TGTGCCAGCAGCTTGCAAAAGATCTCCGGGGAGCTGTTTTTT. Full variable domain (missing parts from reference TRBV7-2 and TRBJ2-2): GAGVSQSPSNKVTEKGKDVELRCDPISGHTALYWYRQSLGQGLEFLIYFQGNSAPDKSGLPSDRFSAERTGGSVSTLTIQRTQQEDSAVYLCASSLQKISGELFFGEGSRLTVL.

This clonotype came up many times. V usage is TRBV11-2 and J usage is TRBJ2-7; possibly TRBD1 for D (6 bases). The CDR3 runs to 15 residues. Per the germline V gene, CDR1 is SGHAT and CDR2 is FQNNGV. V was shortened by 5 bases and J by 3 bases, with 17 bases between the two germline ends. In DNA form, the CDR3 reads TGTGCCAGCAGCCGTCATTCACAGGGCGTCTACGAGCAGTACTTC. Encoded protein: CASSRHSQGVYEQYF.

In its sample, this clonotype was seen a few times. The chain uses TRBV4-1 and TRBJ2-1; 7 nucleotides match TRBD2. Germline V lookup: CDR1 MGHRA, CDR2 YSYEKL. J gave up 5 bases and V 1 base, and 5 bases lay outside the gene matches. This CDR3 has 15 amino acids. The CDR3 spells CASSQGLAANNEQFF. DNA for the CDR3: TGCGCCAGCAGCCAAGGCCTAGCGGCTAACAATGAGCAGTTCTTC.

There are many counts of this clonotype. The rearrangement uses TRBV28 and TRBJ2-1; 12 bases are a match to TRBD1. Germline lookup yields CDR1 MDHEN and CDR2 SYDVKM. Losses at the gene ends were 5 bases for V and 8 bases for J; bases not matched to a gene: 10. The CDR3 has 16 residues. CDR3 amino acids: CASSLPGQGAIDEQFF. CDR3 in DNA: TGTGCCAGCAGTCTTCCGGGACAGGGGGCAATCGATGAGCAGTTCTTC.

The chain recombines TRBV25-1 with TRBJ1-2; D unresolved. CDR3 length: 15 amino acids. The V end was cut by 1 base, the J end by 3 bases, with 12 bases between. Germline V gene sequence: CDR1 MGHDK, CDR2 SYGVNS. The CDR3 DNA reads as TGTGCCAGCAGTGAATCCAGTCCCGGGGACTATGGCTACACCTTC. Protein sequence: CASSESSPGDYGYTF.

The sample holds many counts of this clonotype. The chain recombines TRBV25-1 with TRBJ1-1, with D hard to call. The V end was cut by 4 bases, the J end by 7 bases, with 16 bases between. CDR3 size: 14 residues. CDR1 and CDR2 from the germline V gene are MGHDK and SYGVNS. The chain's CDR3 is CASSGEDLSVEAFF. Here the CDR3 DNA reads TGTGCCAGCAGTGGGGAAGACCTCTCGGTTGAAGCTTTCTTT.

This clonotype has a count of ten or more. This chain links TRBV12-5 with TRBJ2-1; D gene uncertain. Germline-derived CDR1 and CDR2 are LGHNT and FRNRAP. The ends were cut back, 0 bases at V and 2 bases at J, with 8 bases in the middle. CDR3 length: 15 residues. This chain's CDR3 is CASGLVPNPYNEQFF. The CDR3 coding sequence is TGTGCTAGTGGTTTGGTACCAAACCCCTACAATGAGCAGTTCTTC. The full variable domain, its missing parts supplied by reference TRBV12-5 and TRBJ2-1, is DARVTQTPRHKVTEMGQEVTMRCQPILGHNTVFWYRQTMMQGLELLAYFRNRAPLDDSGMPKDRFSAEMPDATLATLKIQPSEPRDSAVYFCASGLVPNPYNEQFFGPGTRLTVL.